This T cell receptor (beta chain) was captured by sequencing in a study of memory CD8 T cells in hepatitis C reinfection. This table comes from immunoSEQ multiplex PCR, and its TCRdb copy is limited to in-frame clones, with some not included. Here the sample spans 35,000 to 55,000 clones, 85% to 90% being singletons. Time point indicated: peak reinfection, 3 to 8 weeks after reinfection detection. TCR sequencing was done directly ex vivo on sorted cells, without expansion in vitro. This clone was seen a single time. The germline gives CDR1 MDHEN, CDR2 SYDVKM. The CDR3 sequence is 16 residues long. The V segment lost 1 base and the J segment 2 bases; nucleotides outside the gene matches: 7.

The sample comprised naive CD8+ T cells sorted from blood. This clonotype was sampled from a man aged 18 to 30 with hepatitis C virus infection. This sequence joins TRBV28 and TRBJ2-7; 8 positions match TRBD1. CDR3 sequence: CASSLSDGQGTYEQYF. The CDR3 coding sequence is TGTGCCAGCAGTTTATCGGACGGACAGGGAACCTACGAGCAGTACTTC.